A selection of T cell receptor beta chains follows, all from one sample in a study. In TCRdb, the reads were re-called with MiXCR into one record per CDR3 protein. The sample lists about 3,500 distinct CDR3 sequences; roughly a tenth were seen once. Sequencing was carried out using CD4+ T cells from synovial fluid. The origin of the receptors is a human donor with rheumatoid arthritis. Both conserved end residues are part of each CDR3. A D gene is named only where the DNA matches it firmly. Clone size is stated in some rows and not others, as once, few, many or a class when expanded.

medium-sized,.,TRBJ2-7,TRBV7-2,TGTGCCAGCAGCTTAGCGCTCGGGAGCTCCTACGAGCAGTACTTC,CASSLALGSSYEQYF
many,.,TRBJ1-2,TRBV7-2,TGTGCCAGCAGTCAGGCGGGGCAGCCGAACTATGGCTACACCTTC,CASSQAGQPNYGYTF
medium-sized,.,TRBJ2-2,TRBV4-3,TGCGCCAGCAGCCACCAGTCGACCGGGGAGCTGTTTTTT,CASSHQSTGELFF
many,.,TRBJ1-3,TRBV5-1,TGCGCCAGCAGCTTAAACACCGACTCTGGAAACACCATATATTTT,CASSLNTDSGNTIYF
many,.,TRBJ1-1,TRBV7-2,TGTGCCAGCAGCTTAGTTTTGATGAACACTGAAGCTTTCTTT,CASSLVLMNTEAFF
.,TRBD2,TRBJ2-1,TRBV7-2,TGTGCCAGCAGTGTAGCGGGAGAAGGTGAGCAGTTCTTC,CASSVAGEGEQFF
medium-sized,.,TRBJ1-2,TRBV19,TGTGCCAGTAGTATACTTCGTCTCGGGACCTCACCAAACTATGGCTACACCTTC,CASSILRLGTSPNYGYTF
large,TRBD1,TRBJ2-7,TRBV4-3,TGCGCCAGCAGCCAAGGGGCGACAGGGGGCTACGAGCAGTACTTC,CASSQGATGGYEQYF
medium-sized,.,TRBJ2-7,TRBV6-5,TGTGCCAGCAGTTATATTAGCGGTTACGAGCAGTACTTC,CASSYISGYEQYF
few,.,TRBJ2-5,TRBV7-2,TGTGCCAGCAGCTTAGTAGGCGGTGCAGGGCGGGAGACCCAGTACTTC,CASSLVGGAGRETQYF
medium-sized,.,TRBJ1-2,TRBV12-5,TGTGCTAGTGGTTTTACAGCCTCCGAGAGAGGCTACACCTTC,CASGFTASERGYTF
medium-sized,.,TRBJ1-4,TRBV20-1,TGCAGTGCCCCCGGGACACGGAATGAAAAACTGTTTTTT,CSAPGTRNEKLFF
many,TRBD1,TRBJ1-4,TRBV11-2,TGTGCCAGCAGCCCACGGGCGGACAGGGGTGTCGGTGAAAAACTGTTTTTT,CASSPRADRGVGEKLFF
.,TRBD2,TRBJ2-1,TRBV6-5,TGTGCCAGCAGCCCGACTAGCGGGGACTACAATGAGCAGTTCTTC,CASSPTSGDYNEQFF
many,.,TRBJ2-2,TRBV11-3,TGTGCCAGCAGCTTAGCTGCAGGGCAGAACACCGGGGAGCTGTTTTTT,CASSLAAGQNTGELFF
medium-sized,.,TRBJ2-3,TRBV6-2/TRBV6-3,TGTGCCAGCAGGAAGGGCCCAGATACGCAGTATTTT,CASRKGPDTQYF
medium-sized,.,TRBJ1-6,TRBV5-1,TGCGCCAGCAGCTTGGCCGGACAGCAACAGAATTCACCCCTCCACTTT,CASSLAGQQQNSPLHF
medium-sized,TRBD1,TRBJ2-3,TRBV29-1,TGCAGCGTATCACCCGGGACAGGGTCCGCAGATACGCAGTATTTT,CSVSPGTGSADTQYF
medium-sized,.,TRBJ2-3,TRBV20-1,TGCAGTGCCCAAAAAGATTCATCTAGCACAGATACGCAGTATTTT,CSAQKDSSSTDTQYF
many,.,TRBJ2-7,TRBV20-1,TGCAGTGCTGGGCAGGACCCCTACGAGCAGTACTTC,CSAGQDPYEQYF
many,.,TRBJ2-1,TRBV20-1,TGCAGTGCTAGACTGTCCGGGACTGCAGACAATGAGCAGTTCTTC,CSARLSGTADNEQFF
medium-sized,TRBD2,TRBJ2-1,TRBV20-1,TGCAGTGCTAGATTTGGACTAGCGGGAGTTGAGCAGTTCTTC,CSARFGLAGVEQFF
many,.,TRBJ2-5,TRBV19,TGTGCCAGTAGTATATCAGCTAACCAAGAGACCCAGTACTTC,CASSISANQETQYF
many,.,TRBJ2-7,TRBV7-2,TGTGCCAGCAGCTTGGGTCAATTCGGGGAGCAGTACTTC,CASSLGQFGEQYF
medium-sized,TRBD2,TRBJ2-1,TRBV20-1,TGCAGTGCTAGAGATTCGCCAGCGGGAGGCCAGTTCTTC,CSARDSPAGGQFF
medium-sized,.,TRBJ2-1,TRBV7-8,TGTGCCAGCAGCTCCGGGACCTACAATGAGCAGTTCTTC,CASSSGTYNEQFF
many,TRBD1,TRBJ1-3,TRBV20-1,TGCAGTGCCGCCGGGACAGGGGGGACCAAGGGAAACACCATATATTTT,CSAAGTGGTKGNTIYF
medium-sized,.,TRBJ2-1,TRBV20-1,TGCAGTGCCGCCCCGTGGGGCCAAAGAGGGAATGAGCAGTTCTTC,CSAAPWGQRGNEQFF
medium-sized,.,TRBJ2-1,TRBV28,TGTGCCAGCAGTTCCCCTACGGACAAGGGAGCCCTGGGGTACAATGAGCAGTTCTTC,CASSSPTDKGALGYNEQFF
few,.,TRBJ2-7,TRBV6-6,TGTGCCAGCACCCCGGGGACTTCCTACGAGCAGTACTTC,CASTPGTSYEQYF
many,.,TRBJ1-2,TRBV5-5,TGTGCCAGCAGCTTGGTATCGGGGGAAGTTCACTATGGCTACACCTTC,CASSLVSGEVHYGYTF
few,.,TRBJ2-4,TRBV7-2,TGTGCCAGCAGCCCAGAAGGAGGATCAGCCAAAAACATTCAGTACTTC,CASSPEGGSAKNIQYF
medium-sized,.,TRBJ2-5,TRBV7-2,TGTGCCAGCAGCCTAGTAGAAAGGGAGACCCAGTACTTC,CASSLVERETQYF
.,.,TRBJ2-7,TRBV14,TGTGCCAGCAGCCATTTGGGTGACTCCTACGAGCAGTACTTC,CASSHLGDSYEQYF
medium-sized,.,TRBJ2-7,TRBV4-2,TGTGCCAGCAGGAGAGGATCCCTAAACTGGGGCGAGCAGTACTTC,CASRRGSLNWGEQYF
many,TRBD2,TRBJ2-1,TRBV12-3/TRBV12-4,TGTGCCAGCAGTCCGGGACTAGCGGGAGGGGGGACCTACAATGAGCAGTTCTTC,CASSPGLAGGGTYNEQFF
medium-sized,.,TRBJ2-7,TRBV20-1,TGCAGTGCTATCAAGACTAGCTCCTACGAGCAGTACTTC,CSAIKTSSYEQYF
medium-sized,TRBD2,TRBJ2-1,TRBV20-1,TGCAGTGCTAGAAAAGGGACTAGCGGGCACAATGAGCAGTTCTTC,CSARKGTSGHNEQFF
medium-sized,.,TRBJ2-6,TRBV19,TGTGCCAGTAGTATCGGGGGGCGCGCTGGGGCCAACGTCCTGACTTTC,CASSIGGRAGANVLTF
.,.,TRBJ1-2,TRBV14,TGTGCCAGCAGCCGAGGGGTGGACGGCTACACCTTC,CASSRGVDGYTF
few,.,TRBJ1-4,TRBV12-3/TRBV12-4,TGTGCCAGCAGCCCGGGGAGGATTAATGAAAAACTGTTTTTT,CASSPGRINEKLFF
medium-sized,.,TRBJ2-2,TRBV4-2,TGTGCCAGCAGCCATACCCGGGCGAACACCGGGGAGCTGTTTTTT,CASSHTRANTGELFF
.,.,TRBJ1-4,TRBV20-1,TGCAGTGCTCCTGGGGGCGCCACTTCTAATGAAAAACTGTTTTTT,CSAPGGATSNEKLFF
.,.,TRBJ2-3,TRBV6-6,TGTGCCAGCAGAGAACAGAGTTTAGATATAGATACGCAGTATTTT,CASREQSLDIDTQYF
.,TRBD2,TRBJ2-2,TRBV19,TGTGCCAGTAGTATGACCGGGACTAGCGGGCCCGGGGAGCTGTTTTTT,CASSMTGTSGPGELFF
large,TRBD2,TRBJ2-2,TRBV6-1,TGTGCCAGCAGTGAAGGACTAGCGGGGATCACCGGGGAGCTGTTTTTT,CASSEGLAGITGELFF
many,.,TRBJ2-1,TRBV20-1,TGCAGTTTAACTCCCTTCAATGAGCAGTTCTTC,CSLTPFNEQFF
medium-sized,.,TRBJ1-5,TRBV4-2,TGTGCCAGCAGCCAAACAGACAGCAACAATCAGCCCCAGCATTTT,CASSQTDSNNQPQHF
many,TRBD2,TRBJ2-2,TRBV9,TGTGCCAGCAGTTTTTCGCGGGGGAGTTCGAACACCGGGGAGCTGTTTTTT,CASSFSRGSSNTGELFF
many,TRBD2,TRBJ2-1,TRBV7-2,TGTGCCAGCAGCCGGAAGAGCGGGAGTTACTACAATGAGCAGTTCTTC,CASSRKSGSYYNEQFF
many,TRBD2,TRBJ2-5,TRBV7-3,TGTGCCAGCAGCTTGGGACTAGCGGGACAAGAGACCCAGTACTTC,CASSLGLAGQETQYF
.,.,TRBJ1-1,TRBV7-9,TGTGCCAGCAGCCCCGGAAGAGGCACTCCGGAGACTGAAGCTTTCTTT,CASSPGRGTPETEAFF
medium-sized,.,TRBJ2-3,TRBV5-1,TGCGCCAGCAGCTTGAGTACAGATACGCAGTATTTT,CASSLSTDTQYF